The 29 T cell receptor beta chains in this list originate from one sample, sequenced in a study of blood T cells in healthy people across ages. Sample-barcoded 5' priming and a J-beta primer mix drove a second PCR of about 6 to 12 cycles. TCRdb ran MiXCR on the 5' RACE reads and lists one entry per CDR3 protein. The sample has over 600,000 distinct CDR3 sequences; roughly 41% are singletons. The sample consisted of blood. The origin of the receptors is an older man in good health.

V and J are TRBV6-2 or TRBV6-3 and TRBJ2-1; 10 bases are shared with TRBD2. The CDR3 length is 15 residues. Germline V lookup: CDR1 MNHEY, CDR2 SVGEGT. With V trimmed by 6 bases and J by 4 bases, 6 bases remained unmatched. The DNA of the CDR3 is TGTGCCAGCAGACAGACTAGCGGGCGATACAATGAGCAGTTCTTC. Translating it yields CASRQTSGRYNEQFF.

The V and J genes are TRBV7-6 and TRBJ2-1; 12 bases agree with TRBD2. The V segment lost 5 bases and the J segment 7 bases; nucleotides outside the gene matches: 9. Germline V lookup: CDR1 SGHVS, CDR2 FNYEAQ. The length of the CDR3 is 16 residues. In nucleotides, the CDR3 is TGTGCCAGCAGCCGAGCTAGCGGGGGGGCCAGGAATGAGCAGTTCTTC. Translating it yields CASSRASGGARNEQFF.

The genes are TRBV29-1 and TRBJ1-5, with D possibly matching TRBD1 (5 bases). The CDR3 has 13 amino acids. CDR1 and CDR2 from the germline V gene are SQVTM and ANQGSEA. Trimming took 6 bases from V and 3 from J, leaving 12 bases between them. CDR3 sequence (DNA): TGCAGCGTGGGGTGGGGCATCAATCAGCCCCAGCATTTT. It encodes CSVGWGINQPQHF. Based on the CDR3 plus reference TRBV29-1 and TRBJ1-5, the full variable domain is SAVISQKPSRDICQRGTSLTIQCQVDSQVTMMFWYRQQPGQSLTLIATANQGSEATYESGFVIDKFPISRPNLTFSTLTVSNMSPEDSSIYLCSVGWGINQPQHFGDGTRLSIL.

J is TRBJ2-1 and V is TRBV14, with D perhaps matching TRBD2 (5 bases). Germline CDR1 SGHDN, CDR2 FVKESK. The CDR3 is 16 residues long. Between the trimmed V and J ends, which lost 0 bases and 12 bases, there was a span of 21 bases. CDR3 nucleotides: TGTGCCAGCAGCCAAGATAAGGGAGCGATCCATGGCGGGCAGTTCTTC. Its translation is CASSQDKGAIHGGQFF.

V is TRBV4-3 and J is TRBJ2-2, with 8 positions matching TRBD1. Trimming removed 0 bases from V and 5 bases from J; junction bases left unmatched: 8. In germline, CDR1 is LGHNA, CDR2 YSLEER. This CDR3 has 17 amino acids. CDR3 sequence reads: CASSQDWQGARTGELFF. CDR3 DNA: TGCGCCAGCAGCCAAGATTGGCAGGGGGCGCGTACCGGGGAGCTGTTTTTT.

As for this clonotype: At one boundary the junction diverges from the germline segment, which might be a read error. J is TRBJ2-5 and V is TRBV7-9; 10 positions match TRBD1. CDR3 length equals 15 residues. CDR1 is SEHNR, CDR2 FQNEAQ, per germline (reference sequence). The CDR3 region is CASSHRQGAQGTLYF. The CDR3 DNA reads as TGTGCCAGCAGCCATCGACAGGGGGCTCAGGGGACCCTGTACTTC.

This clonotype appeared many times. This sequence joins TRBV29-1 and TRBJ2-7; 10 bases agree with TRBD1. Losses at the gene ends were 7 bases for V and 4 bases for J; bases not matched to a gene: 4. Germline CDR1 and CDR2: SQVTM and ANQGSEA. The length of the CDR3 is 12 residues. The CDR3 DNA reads TGCAGCGGGGGGGACAGGGGTTACGAGCAGTACTTC. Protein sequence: CSGGDRGYEQYF.

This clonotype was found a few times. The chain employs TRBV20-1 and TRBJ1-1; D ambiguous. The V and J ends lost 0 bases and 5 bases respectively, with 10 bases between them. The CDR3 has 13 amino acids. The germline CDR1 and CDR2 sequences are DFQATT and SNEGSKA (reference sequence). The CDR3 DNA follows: TGCAGTGCTAGAGAAGGATTTGAGACTGAAGCTTTCTTT. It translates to CSAREGFETEAFF.

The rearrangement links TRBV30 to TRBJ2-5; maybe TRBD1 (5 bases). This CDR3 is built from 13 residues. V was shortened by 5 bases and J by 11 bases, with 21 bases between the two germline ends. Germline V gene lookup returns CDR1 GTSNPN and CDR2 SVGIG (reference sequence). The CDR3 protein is CAWDRSSYNEQYF. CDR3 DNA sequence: TGTGCCTGGGACAGATCTTCCTACAATGAGCAGTACTTC.

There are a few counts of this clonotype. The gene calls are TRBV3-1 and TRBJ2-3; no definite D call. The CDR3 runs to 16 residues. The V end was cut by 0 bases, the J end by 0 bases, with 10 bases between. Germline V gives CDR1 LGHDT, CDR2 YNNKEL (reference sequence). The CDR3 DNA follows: TGTGCCAGCAGCCAAGATGGCCCAGGTAGCACAGATACGCAGTATTTT. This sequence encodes CASSQDGPGSTDTQYF.

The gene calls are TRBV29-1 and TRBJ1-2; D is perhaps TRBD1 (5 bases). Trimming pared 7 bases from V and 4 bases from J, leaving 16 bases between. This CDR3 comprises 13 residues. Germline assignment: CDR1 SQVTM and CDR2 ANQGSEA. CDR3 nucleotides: TGCAGCGCCTCATTGGGGGGTAGCTATGGCTACACCTTC. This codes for CSASLGGSYGYTF.

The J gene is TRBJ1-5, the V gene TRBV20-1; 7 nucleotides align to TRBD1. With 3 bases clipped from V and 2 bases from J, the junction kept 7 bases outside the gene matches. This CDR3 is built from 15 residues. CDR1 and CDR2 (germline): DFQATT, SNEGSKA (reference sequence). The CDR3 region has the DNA TGCAGTGCTAGCCATTTCGGACAGGGCAATCAGCCCCAGCATTTT. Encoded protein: CSASHFGQGNQPQHF.

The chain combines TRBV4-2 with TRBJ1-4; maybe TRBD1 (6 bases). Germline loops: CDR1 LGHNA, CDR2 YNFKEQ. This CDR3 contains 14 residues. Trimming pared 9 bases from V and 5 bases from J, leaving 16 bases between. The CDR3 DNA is TGTGCCAGTAACTCATACAGGGCAAATGAAAAACTGTTTTTT. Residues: CASNSYRANEKLFF.

The CDR3: CASSDPGGSYYEQYF. The CDR3 DNA reads as TGCGCCAGCAGTGACCCCGGAGGCAGCTACTACGAGCAGTACTTC. The rearrangement joins TRBV10-2 to TRBJ2-7, with D possibly matching TRBD2 (5 bases). Trimming shortened V by 3 bases and J by 3 bases, and 15 bases separated the two germline ends. This CDR3 has 15 amino acids. The V gene's germline CDR1 is WSHSY and CDR2 SAAADI.

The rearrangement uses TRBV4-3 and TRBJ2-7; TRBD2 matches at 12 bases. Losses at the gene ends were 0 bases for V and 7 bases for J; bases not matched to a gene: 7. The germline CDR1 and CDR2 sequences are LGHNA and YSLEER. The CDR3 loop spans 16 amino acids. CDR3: CASSQEASGRVDEQYF. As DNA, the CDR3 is TGCGCCAGCAGCCAAGAGGCTAGCGGGAGGGTAGATGAGCAGTACTTC.

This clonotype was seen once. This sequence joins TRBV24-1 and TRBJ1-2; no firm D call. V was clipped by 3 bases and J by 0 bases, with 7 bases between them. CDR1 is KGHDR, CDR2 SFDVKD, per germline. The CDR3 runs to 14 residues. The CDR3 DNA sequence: TGTGCCACCAGTGATGCTAATGCTAACTATGGCTACACCTTC. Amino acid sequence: CATSDANANYGYTF.

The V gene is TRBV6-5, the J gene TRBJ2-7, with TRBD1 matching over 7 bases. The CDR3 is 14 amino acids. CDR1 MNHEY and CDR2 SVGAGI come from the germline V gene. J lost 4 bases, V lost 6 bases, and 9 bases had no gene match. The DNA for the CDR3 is TGTGCCAGCAGGGACAGGTATCCCCTTTACGAGCAGTACTTC. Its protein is CASRDRYPLYEQYF.

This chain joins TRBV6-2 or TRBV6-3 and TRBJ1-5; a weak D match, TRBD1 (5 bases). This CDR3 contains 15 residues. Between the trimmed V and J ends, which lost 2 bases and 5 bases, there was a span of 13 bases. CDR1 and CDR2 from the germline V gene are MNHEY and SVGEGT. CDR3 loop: CASSYGGVRDQPQHF. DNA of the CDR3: TGTGCCAGCAGTTACGGAGGGGTTCGTGATCAGCCCCAGCATTTT.

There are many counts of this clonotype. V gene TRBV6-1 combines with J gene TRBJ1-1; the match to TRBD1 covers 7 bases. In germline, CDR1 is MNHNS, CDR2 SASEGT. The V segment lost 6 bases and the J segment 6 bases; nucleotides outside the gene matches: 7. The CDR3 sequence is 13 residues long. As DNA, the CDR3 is TGTGCCAGCAGCCAATTACAGGGGTCTGAAGCTTTCTTT. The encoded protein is CASSQLQGSEAFF.

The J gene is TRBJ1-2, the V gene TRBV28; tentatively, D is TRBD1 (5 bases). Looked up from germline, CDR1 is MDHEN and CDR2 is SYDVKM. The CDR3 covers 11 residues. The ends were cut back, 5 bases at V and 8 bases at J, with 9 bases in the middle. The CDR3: CASSRDWGYTF. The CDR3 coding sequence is TGTGCCAGCAGTAGGGACTGGGGCTACACCTTC.

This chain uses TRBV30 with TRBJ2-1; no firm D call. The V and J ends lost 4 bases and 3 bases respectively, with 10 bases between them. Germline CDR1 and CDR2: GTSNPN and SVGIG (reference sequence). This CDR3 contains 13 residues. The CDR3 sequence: CAWTPRYYNEQFF. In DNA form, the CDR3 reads TGTGCCTGGACTCCTAGGTACTACAATGAGCAGTTCTTC.

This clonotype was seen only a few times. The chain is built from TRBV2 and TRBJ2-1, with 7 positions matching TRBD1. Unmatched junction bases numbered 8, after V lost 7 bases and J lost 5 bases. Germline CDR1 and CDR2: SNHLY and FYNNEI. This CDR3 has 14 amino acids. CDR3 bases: TGTGCCAGCAATAGGAGACAGGGACACAATGAGCAGTTCTTC. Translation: CASNRRQGHNEQFF. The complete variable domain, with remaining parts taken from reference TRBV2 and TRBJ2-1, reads EPEVTQTPSHQVTQMGQEVILRCVPISNHLYFYWYRQILGQKVEFLVSFYNNEISEKSEIFDDQFSVERPDGSNFTLKIRSTKLEDSAMYFCASNRRQGHNEQFFGPGTRLTVL.

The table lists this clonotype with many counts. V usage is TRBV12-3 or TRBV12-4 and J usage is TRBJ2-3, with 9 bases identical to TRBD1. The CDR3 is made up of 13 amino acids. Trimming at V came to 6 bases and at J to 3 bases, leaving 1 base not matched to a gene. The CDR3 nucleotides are TGTGCCAGCAGGGGACAGGGAACAGATACGCAGTATTTT. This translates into CASRGQGTDTQYF.

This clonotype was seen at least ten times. The CDR3 loop reads CATKSEGSDYNEQFF. As DNA, the CDR3 is TGTGCCACCAAGAGTGAGGGGTCCGATTACAATGAGCAGTTCTTC. The rearrangement uses TRBV6-6 and TRBJ2-1; perhaps D is TRBD1 or TRBD2 (5 bases each). Germline V gene sequence: CDR1 MNHNY, CDR2 SVGAGI (reference sequence). This CDR3 spans 15 amino acids. Between the trimmed V and J ends, which lost 10 bases and 4 bases, there was a span of 20 bases.

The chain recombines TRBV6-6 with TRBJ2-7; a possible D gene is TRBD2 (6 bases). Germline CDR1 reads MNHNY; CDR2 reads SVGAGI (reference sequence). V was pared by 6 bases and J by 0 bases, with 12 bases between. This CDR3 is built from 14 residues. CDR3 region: CASRPTSTSYEQYF. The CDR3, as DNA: TGTGCCAGCAGACCGACTAGTACCTCCTACGAGCAGTACTTC.

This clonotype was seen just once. The CDR3 loop reads CSARDHQGYTF. CDR3 sequence (DNA): TGCAGTGCTAGAGATCACCAGGGCTACACCTTC. The genes are TRBV20-1 and TRBJ1-2; D not resolved. Germline V CDR1 and CDR2: DFQATT, SNEGSKA (reference sequence). Deletions cut 0 bases from V and 8 bases from J, with 7 bases between. This CDR3 region has 11 residues.

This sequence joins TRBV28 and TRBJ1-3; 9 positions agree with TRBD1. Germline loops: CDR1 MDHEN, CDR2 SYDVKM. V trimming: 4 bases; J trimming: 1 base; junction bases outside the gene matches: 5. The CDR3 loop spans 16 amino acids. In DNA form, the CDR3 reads TGTGCCAGCAGTTGGGACAGGGTGCCTTCTGGAAACACCATATATTTT. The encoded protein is CASSWDRVPSGNTIYF.

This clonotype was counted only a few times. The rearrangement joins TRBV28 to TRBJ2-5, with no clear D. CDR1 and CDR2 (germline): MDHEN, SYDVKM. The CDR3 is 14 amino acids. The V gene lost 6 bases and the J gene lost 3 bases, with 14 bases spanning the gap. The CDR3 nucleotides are TGTGCCAGCAGACCTTCTCGCGTCGAAGAGACCCAGTACTTC. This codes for CASRPSRVEETQYF.

CDR3 region: CSARDLPSGSYNEQFF. The CDR3 bases are TGCAGTGCTAGAGATCTTCCTAGCGGGAGTTACAATGAGCAGTTCTTC. This sequence joins TRBV20-1 and TRBJ2-1; TRBD2 agrees at 10 bases. In germline, CDR1 is DFQATT, CDR2 SNEGSKA (reference sequence). The CDR3 covers 16 residues. V trimming: 0 bases; J trimming: 4 bases; junction bases outside the gene matches: 6.